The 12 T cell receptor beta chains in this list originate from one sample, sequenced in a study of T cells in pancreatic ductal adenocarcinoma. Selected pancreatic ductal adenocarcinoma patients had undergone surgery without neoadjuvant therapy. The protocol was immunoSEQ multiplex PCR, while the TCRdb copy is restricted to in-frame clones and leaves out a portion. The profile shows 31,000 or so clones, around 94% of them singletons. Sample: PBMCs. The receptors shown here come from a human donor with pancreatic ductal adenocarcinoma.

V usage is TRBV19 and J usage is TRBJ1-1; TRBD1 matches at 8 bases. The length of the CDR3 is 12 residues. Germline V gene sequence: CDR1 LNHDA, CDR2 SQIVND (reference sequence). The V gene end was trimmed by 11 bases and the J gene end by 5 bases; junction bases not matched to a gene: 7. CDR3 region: CAAGTGRTEAFF. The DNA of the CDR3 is TGTGCCGCCGGGACAGGTCGGACTGAAGCTTTCTTT.

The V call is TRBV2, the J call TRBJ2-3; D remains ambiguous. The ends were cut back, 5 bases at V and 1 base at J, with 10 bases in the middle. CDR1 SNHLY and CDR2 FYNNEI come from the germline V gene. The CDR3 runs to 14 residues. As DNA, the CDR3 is TGTGCCAGCAGTTTCAGACCAGGCACAGATACGCAGTATTTT. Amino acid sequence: CASSFRPGTDTQYF.

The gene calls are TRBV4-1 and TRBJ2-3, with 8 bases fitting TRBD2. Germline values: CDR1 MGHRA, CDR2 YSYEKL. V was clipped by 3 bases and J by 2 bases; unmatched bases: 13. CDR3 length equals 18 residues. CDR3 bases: TGCGCCAGCAGCCAGGACCATAGCGGGGCTCTCTACACAGATACGCAGTATTTT. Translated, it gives CASSQDHSGALYTDTQYF.

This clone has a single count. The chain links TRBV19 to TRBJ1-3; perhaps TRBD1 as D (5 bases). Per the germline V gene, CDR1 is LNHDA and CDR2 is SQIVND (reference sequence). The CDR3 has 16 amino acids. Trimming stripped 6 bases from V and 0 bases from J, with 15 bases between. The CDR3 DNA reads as TGTGCCAGTAGGGAGGGACGGAACCCCTCTGGAAACACCATATATTTT. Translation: CASREGRNPSGNTIYF.

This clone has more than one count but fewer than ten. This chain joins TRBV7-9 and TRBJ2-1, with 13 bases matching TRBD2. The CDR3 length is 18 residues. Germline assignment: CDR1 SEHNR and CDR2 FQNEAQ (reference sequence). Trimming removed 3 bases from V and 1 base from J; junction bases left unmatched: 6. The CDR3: CASSFVPGLAGSYNEQFF. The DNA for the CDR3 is TGTGCCAGCAGCTTTGTCCCGGGACTAGCGGGATCCTACAATGAGCAGTTCTTC.

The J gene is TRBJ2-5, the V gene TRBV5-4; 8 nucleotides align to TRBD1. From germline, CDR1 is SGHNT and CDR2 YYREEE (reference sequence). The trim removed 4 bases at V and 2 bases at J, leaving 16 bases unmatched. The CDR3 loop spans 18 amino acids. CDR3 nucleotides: TGTGCCAGCAGCACGACAGGGGAGGAATTTTGGGAGCAAGAGACCCAGTACTTC. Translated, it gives CASSTTGEEFWEQETQYF.

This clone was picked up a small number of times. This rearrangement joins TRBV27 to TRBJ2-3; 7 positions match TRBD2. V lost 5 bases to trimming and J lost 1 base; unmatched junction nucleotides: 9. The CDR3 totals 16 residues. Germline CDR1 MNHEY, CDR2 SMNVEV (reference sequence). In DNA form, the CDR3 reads TGTGCCAGCAGTATTTCTAGCGGAATGGGCACAGATACGCAGTATTTT. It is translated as CASSISSGMGTDTQYF.

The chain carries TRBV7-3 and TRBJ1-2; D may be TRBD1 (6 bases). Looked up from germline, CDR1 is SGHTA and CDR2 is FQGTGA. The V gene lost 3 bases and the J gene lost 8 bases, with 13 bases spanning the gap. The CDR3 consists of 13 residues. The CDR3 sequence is CASSFGGSGGYTF. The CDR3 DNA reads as TGTGCCAGCAGCTTCGGGGGCTCGGGGGGCTACACCTTC.

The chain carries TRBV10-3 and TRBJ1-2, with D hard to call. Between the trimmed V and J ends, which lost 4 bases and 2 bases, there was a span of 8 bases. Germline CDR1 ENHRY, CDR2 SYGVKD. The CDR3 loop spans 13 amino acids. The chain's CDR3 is CAISVPRNYGYTF. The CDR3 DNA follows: TGTGCCATCAGTGTCCCGCGGAACTATGGCTACACCTTC.

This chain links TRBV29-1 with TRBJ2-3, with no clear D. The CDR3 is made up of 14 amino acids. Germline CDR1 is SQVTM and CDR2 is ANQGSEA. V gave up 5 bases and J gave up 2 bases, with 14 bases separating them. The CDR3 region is CSVSAGSLTDTQYF. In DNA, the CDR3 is TGCAGCGTTTCGGCAGGCAGTCTCACAGATACGCAGTATTTT.

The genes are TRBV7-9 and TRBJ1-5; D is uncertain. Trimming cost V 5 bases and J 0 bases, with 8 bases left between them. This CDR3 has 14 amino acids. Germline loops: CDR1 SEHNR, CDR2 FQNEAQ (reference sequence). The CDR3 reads CASSDGYSNQPQHF. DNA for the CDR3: TGTGCCAGCAGCGACGGGTATAGCAATCAGCCCCAGCATTTT.

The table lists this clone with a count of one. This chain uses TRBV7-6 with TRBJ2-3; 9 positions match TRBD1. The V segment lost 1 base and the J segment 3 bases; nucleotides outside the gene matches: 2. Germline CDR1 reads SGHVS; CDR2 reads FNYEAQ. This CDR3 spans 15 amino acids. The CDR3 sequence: CASSLVGQGTDTQYF. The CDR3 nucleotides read TGTGCCAGCAGCTTAGTGGGACAGGGAACAGATACGCAGTATTTT.